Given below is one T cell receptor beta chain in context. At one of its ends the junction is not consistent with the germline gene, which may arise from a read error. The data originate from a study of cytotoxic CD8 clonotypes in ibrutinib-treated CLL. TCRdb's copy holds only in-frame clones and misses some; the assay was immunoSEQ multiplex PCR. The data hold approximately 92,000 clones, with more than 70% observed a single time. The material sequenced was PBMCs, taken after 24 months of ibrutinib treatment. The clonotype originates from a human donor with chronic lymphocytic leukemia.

The CDR3 DNA reads as TGTGCTAGCAGCTTAGCTTCCGATCAGCCCCAGCATTTT. Protein product: CASSLASDQPQHF. The J gene is TRBJ1-5, the V gene TRBV7-7; D is unresolved. From germline, CDR1 is SSHAT and CDR2 FNYEAQ (reference sequence). The CDR3 totals 13 residues.